This T cell receptor beta chain came from a study of response to subunit inactivated influenza vaccine. General study points: Seasonal influenza vaccination, on each occasion, was suggested by the authors to recruit few new T cells.

V gave up 1 base and J gave up 7 bases, with 10 bases separating them. Germline V lookup: CDR1 DFQATT, CDR2 SNEGSKA (reference sequence). CDR3 size: 12 residues. This clonotype was detected ten times or more. No antigen is known for it. TCRdb used MiXCR to reprocess the RT-PCR reads, holding one entry per CDR3 protein. This table has 530,000 or so distinct CDR3 sequences, 25% appearing once. The gene calls are TRBV20-1 and TRBJ2-5; D may match TRBD1 or TRBD2 (5 bases each). This specimen was CD4+ T cells sorted from PBMCs, taken roughly 5 days after vaccination. The origin of this receptor is a man aged 50-59 years who received an inactivated influenza vaccine. The CDR3 loop reads CSARVGVGTQYF. CDR3 DNA: TGCAGTGCTAGAGTGGGGGTGGGGACCCAGTACTTC.